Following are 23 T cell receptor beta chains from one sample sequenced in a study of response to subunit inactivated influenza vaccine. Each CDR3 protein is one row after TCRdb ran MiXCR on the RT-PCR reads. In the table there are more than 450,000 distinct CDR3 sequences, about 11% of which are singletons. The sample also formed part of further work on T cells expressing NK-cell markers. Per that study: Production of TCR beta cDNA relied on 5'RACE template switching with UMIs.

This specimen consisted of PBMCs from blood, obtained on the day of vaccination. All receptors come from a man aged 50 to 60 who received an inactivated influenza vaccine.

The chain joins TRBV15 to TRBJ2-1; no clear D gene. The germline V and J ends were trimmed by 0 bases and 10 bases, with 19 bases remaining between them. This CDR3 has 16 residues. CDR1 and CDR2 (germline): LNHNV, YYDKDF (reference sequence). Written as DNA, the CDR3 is TGTGCCACCAGCAGAGATATGAACGAGGCACGGGTGGAGCAGTTCTTC. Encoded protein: CATSRDMNEARVEQFF.

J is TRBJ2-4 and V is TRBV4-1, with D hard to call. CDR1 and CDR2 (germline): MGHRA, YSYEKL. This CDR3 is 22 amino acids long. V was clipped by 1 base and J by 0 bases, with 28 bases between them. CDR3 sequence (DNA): TGCGCCAGCAGCCAAGGTGTTTGGGCGAGGACGAATAACCTCCTAGCCAAAAACATTCAGTACTTC. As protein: CASSQGVWARTNNLLAKNIQYF.

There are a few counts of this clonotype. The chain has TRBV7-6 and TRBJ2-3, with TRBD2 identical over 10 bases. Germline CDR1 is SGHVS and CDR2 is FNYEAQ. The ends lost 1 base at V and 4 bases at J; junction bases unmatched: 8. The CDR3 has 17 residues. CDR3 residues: CASSLEGPSGSADTQYF. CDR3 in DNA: TGTGCCAGCAGCTTAGAAGGGCCTAGCGGGAGCGCAGATACGCAGTATTTT.

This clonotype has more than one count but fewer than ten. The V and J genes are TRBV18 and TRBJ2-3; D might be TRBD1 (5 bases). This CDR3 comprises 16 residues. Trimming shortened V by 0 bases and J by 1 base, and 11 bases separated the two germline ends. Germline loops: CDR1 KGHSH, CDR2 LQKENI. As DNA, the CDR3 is TGTGCCAGCTCACCACCGTGGCAGGGCGGCACAGATACGCAGTATTTT. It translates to CASSPPWQGGTDTQYF.

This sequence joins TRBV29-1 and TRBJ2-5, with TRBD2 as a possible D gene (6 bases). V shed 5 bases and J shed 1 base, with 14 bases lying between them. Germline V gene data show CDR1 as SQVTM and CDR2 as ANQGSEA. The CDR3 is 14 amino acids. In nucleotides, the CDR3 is TGCAGCGTTATGGGGGGAATATTCCAAGAGACCCAGTACTTC. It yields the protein CSVMGGIFQETQYF.

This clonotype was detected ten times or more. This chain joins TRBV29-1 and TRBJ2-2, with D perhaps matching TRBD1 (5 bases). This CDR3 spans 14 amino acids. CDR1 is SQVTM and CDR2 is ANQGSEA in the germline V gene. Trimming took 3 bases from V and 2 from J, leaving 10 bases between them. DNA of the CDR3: TGCAGCGTTGAGACAGAACCTAACACCGGGGAGCTGTTTTTT. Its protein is CSVETEPNTGELFF.

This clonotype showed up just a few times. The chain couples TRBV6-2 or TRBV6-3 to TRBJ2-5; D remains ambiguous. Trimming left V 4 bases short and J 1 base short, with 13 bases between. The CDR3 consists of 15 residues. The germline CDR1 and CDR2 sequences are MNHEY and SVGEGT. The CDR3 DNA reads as TGTGCCAGCAGTTTATTCTATTCGGGCCAAGAGACCCAGTACTTC. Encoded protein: CASSLFYSGQETQYF.

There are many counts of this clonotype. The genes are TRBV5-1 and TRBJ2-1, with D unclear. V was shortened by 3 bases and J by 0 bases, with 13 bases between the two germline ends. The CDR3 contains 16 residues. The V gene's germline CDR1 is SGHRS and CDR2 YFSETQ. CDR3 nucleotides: TGCGCCAGCAGCTCCCAGCCAAATCTCTCCTACAATGAGCAGTTCTTC. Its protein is CASSSQPNLSYNEQFF.

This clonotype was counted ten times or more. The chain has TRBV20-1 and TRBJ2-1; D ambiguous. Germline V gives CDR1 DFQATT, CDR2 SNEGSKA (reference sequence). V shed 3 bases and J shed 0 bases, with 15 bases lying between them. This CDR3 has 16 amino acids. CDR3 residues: CSASLSVPRSYNEQFF. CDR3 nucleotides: TGCAGTGCTAGTTTAAGCGTGCCCCGCTCCTACAATGAGCAGTTCTTC.

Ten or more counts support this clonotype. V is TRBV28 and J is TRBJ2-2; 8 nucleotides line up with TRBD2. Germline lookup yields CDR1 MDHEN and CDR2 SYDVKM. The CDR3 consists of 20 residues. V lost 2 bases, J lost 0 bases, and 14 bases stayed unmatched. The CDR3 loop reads CASSLPLVSSGGPNTGELFF. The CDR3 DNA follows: TGTGCCAGCAGTTTACCCCTTGTATCCAGCGGGGGACCGAACACCGGGGAGCTGTTTTTT.

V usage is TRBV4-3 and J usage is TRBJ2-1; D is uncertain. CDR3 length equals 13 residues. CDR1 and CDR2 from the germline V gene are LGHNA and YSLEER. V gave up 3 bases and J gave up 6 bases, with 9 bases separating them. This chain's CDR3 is CASSHLNSNEQFF. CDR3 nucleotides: TGCGCCAGCAGCCACCTGAATTCCAATGAGCAGTTCTTC.

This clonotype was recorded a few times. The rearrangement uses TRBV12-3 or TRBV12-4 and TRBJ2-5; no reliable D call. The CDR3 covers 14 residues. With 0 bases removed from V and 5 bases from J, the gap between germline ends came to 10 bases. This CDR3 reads CASSLASSRETQYF. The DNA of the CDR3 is TGTGCCAGCAGTTTAGCCTCTAGTAGGGAGACCCAGTACTTC.

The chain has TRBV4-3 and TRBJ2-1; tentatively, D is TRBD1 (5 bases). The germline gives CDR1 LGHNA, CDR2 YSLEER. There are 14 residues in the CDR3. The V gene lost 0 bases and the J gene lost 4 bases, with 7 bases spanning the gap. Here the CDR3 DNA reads TGCGCCAGCAGCCAAGAGCCAGGGTACAATGAGCAGTTCTTC. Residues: CASSQEPGYNEQFF.

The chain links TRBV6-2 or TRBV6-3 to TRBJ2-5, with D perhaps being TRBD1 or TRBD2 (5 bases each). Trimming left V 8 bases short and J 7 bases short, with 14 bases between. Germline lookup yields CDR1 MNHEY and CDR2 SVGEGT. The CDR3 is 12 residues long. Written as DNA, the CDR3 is TGTGCCAGCTGTAGGGACGGGGCGACCCAGTACTTC. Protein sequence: CASCRDGATQYF.

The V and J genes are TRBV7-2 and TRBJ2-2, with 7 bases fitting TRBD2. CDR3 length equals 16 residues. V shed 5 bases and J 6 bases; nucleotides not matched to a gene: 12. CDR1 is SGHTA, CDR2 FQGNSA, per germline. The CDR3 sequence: CASSLDGTNEAGELFF. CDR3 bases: TGTGCCAGCAGCCTAGACGGGACTAATGAAGCCGGGGAGCTGTTTTTT.

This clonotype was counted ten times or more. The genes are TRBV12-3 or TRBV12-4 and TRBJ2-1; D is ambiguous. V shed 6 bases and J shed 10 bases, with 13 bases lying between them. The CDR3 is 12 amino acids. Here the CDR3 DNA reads TGTGCCAGCAGGGCGACTGAACACGAGCAGTTCTTC. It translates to CASRATEHEQFF.

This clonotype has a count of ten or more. The chain's CDR3 is CASSLGLSNRYEQYF. CDR3 nucleotide sequence: TGCGCCAGCAGCTTGGGACTATCCAATAGATACGAGCAGTACTTC. This chain connects TRBV4-3 to TRBJ2-7; TRBD2 matches at 7 bases. The CDR3 loop spans 15 amino acids. V trimming: 5 bases; J trimming: 4 bases; junction bases outside the gene matches: 11. Germline CDR1 is LGHNA and CDR2 is YSLEER.

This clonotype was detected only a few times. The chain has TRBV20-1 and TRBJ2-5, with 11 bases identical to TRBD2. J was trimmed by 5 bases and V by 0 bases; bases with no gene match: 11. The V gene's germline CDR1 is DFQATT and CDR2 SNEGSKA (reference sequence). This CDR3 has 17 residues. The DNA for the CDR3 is TGCAGTGCTAGAGATGTCGCTAGCGGGGGGAAGGAGGAGACCCAGTACTTC. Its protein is CSARDVASGGKEETQYF.

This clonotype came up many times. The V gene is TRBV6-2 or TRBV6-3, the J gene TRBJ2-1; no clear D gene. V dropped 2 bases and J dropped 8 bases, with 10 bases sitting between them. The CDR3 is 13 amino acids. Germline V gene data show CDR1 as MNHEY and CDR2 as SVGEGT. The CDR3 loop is CASSYPGRDEQFF. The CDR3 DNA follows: TGTGCCAGCAGTTACCCAGGTCGGGATGAGCAGTTCTTC.

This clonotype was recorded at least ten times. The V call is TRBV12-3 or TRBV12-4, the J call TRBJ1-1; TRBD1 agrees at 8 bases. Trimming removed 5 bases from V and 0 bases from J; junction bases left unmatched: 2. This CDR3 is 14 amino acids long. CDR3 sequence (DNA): TGTGCCAGCAGTAGGGACAGGTTGAACACTGAAGCTTTCTTT. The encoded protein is CASSRDRLNTEAFF.

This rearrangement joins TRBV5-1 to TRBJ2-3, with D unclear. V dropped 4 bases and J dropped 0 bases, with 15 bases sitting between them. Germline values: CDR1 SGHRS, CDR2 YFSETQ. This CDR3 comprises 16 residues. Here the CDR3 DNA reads TGCGCCAGCAGCACCCATGCGGCTTCTAGCACAGATACGCAGTATTTT. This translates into CASSTHAASSTDTQYF.

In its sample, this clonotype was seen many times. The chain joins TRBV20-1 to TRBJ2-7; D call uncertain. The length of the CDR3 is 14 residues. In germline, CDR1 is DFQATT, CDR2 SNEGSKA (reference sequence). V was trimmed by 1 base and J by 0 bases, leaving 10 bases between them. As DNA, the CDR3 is TGCAGTGCTAGAGTTCCTTGGGGCTCCTACGAGCAGTACTTC. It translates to CSARVPWGSYEQYF.

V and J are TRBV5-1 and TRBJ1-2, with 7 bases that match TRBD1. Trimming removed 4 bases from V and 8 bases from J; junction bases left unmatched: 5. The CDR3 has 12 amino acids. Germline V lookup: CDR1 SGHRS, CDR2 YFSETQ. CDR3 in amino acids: CASSQGGEGYTF. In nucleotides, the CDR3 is TGCGCCAGCAGCCAGGGGGGGGAAGGCTACACCTTC.